One sample yielded the 30 T cell receptor beta chains listed below, sequenced in a study of T cell responses to AZD1222 COVID-19 vaccine. The table came from immunoSEQ multiplex PCR; TCRdb's copy has only in-frame clones and leaves some out. The top ten clones hold 1.5% of a sample with around 79,000 clones, 70% to 90% of them seen once. The sample consisted of peripheral blood, taken on day 0 of AZD1222 vaccination. These receptors came from an adult in good health.

The chain is built from TRBV15 and TRBJ2-5; 7 positions agree with TRBD1. The CDR3 has 15 residues. The ends lost 4 bases at V and 1 base at J; junction bases unmatched: 6. The germline V gene has CDR1 LNHNV and CDR2 YYDKDF (reference sequence). CDR3 nucleotides: TGTGCCACCAGCACGGGACAGACCCTCCAAGAGACCCAGTACTTC. This codes for CATSTGQTLQETQYF.

This rearrangement joins TRBV24-1 to TRBJ2-1, with 13 bases lining up with TRBD2. The germline V gene has CDR1 KGHDR and CDR2 SFDVKD. The CDR3 is 18 amino acids. Trimming removed 4 bases from V and 4 bases from J; junction bases left unmatched: 9. The CDR3: CATSDPRRTSGSYNEQFF. In DNA form, the CDR3 reads TGTGCCACCAGTGACCCCCGACGGACTAGCGGGAGTTACAATGAGCAGTTCTTC.

The CDR3 coding sequence is TGTGCCAGCAGCACTCCTGGCGGGGGATCTTATTTTGAGCAGTTCTTC. Protein sequence: CASSTPGGGSYFEQFF. The chain links TRBV5-6 to TRBJ2-1; 7 nucleotides match TRBD2. The CDR3 consists of 16 residues. Germline V gene lookup returns CDR1 SGHDT and CDR2 YYEEEE. Trimming cost V 4 bases and J 9 bases; bases outside gene matches: 16.

This clone was detected once. The chain recombines TRBV5-1 with TRBJ2-1; no reliable D call. Germline V lookup: CDR1 SGHRS, CDR2 YFSETQ. The CDR3 length is 14 residues. V shed 0 bases and J shed 6 bases, with 10 bases lying between them. The chain's CDR3 is CASSLGAYGNEQFF. The CDR3 DNA is TGCGCCAGCAGCTTGGGTGCGTACGGCAATGAGCAGTTCTTC.

The chain recombines TRBV19 with TRBJ1-5; TRBD1 matches at 9 bases. V shed 6 bases and J 6 bases; nucleotides not matched to a gene: 6. The V gene's germline CDR1 is LNHDA and CDR2 SQIVND (reference sequence). The CDR3 covers 14 residues. CDR3 in DNA: TGTGCCAGTAGGCCGGACAGGGGCCCTCAGCCCCAGCATTTT. Its protein product is CASRPDRGPQPQHF. The full variable domain, with the rest looked up from reference TRBV19 and TRBJ1-5, is DGGITQSPKYLFRKEGQNVTLSCEQNLNHDAMYWYRQDPGQGLRLIYYSQIVNDFQKGDIAEGYSVSREKKESFPLTVTSAQKNPTAFYLCASRPDRGPQPQHFGDGTRLSIL.

There are a few counts of this clone. This chain links TRBV6-1 with TRBJ2-7; 8 nucleotides align to TRBD1. The V segment lost 0 bases and the J segment 4 bases; nucleotides outside the gene matches: 8. This CDR3 is built from 16 residues. CDR1 and CDR2 from the germline V gene are MNHNS and SASEGT. CDR3 sequence: CASSEATQGAGYEQYF. In DNA form, the CDR3 reads TGTGCCAGCAGTGAAGCGACCCAGGGGGCTGGGTACGAGCAGTACTTC.

The rearrangement links TRBV9 to TRBJ2-7; 9 bases are shared with TRBD1. This CDR3 has 15 amino acids. The V and J ends lost 2 bases and 0 bases, in that order; junction bases with no gene match: 3. CDR1 and CDR2 (germline): SGDLS, YYNGEE. The CDR3 DNA sequence: TGTGCCAGCAGCGTCCGGACAGGGGTCTCCTACGAGCAGTACTTC. This gives the protein CASSVRTGVSYEQYF.

This clone showed up just once. The CDR3 loop is CASSLGNGYEQYF. The CDR3, as DNA: TGTGCCAGCAGCTTAGGGAACGGCTACGAGCAGTACTTC. V and J are TRBV13 and TRBJ2-7; D call uncertain. Trimming took off 0 bases at V and 3 bases at J, with 6 bases between the two ends. CDR1 and CDR2 from the germline V gene are PRHDT and FYEKMQ (reference sequence). This CDR3 has 13 amino acids.

The chain carries TRBV11-2 and TRBJ2-1, with a possible D match to TRBD1 (6 bases). The germline CDR1 and CDR2 sequences are SGHAT and FQNNGV. CDR3 length: 16 residues. The ends were cut back, 5 bases at V and 1 base at J, with 15 bases in the middle. CDR3 protein: CASSTLRGHSYNEQFF. The CDR3 region has the DNA TGTGCCAGCAGCACCCTCAGGGGACATTCCTACAATGAGCAGTTCTTC.

The chain employs TRBV9 and TRBJ2-7; 8 bases fit TRBD2. CDR1 is SGDLS, CDR2 YYNGEE, per germline. CDR3 length: 17 amino acids. J lost 0 bases, V lost 3 bases, and 11 bases had no gene match. The DNA of the CDR3 is TGTGCCAGCAGCGCTCGATCGGGAGGGGGTAGCTCCTACGAGCAGTACTTC. The encoded protein is CASSARSGGGSSYEQYF. Full variable domain (outside the CDR3, taken from reference TRBV9 and TRBJ2-7): DSGVTQTPKHLITATGQRVTLRCSPRSGDLSVYWYQQSLDQGLQFLIQYYNGEERAKGNILERFSAQQFPDLHSELNLSSLELGDSALYFCASSARSGGGSSYEQYFGPGTRLTVT.

The V gene is TRBV11-3, the J gene TRBJ2-1; 9 nucleotides match TRBD2. The junction had 8 bases not matched to a gene; V was cut back by 1 base and J by 7 bases. Germline assignment: CDR1 SGHNT and CDR2 YENEEA. This CDR3 spans 16 amino acids. The CDR3 DNA reads as TGTGCCAGCAGCTTAGGGGCGGGAGGGCCGACGAATGAGCAGTTCTTC. It encodes CASSLGAGGPTNEQFF. The complete variable domain, with remaining parts taken from reference TRBV11-3 and TRBJ2-1, reads EAGVVQSPRYKIIEKKQPVAFWCNPISGHNTLYWYLQNLGQGPELLIRYENEEAVDDSQLPKDRFSAERLKGVDSTLKIQPAELGDSAVYLCASSLGAGGPTNEQFFGPGTRLTVL.

The rearrangement links TRBV2 to TRBJ2-5; D not certain. This CDR3 region has 11 residues. The V gene's germline CDR1 is SNHLY and CDR2 FYNNEI. Between the trimmed V and J ends, which lost 8 bases and 5 bases, there was a span of 9 bases. The DNA for the CDR3 is TGTGCCAGCCGCTATTCGGAGACCCAGTACTTC. Protein product: CASRYSETQYF.

In DNA, the CDR3 is TGCAGCGTTGGCCGGGGCCCCCTCTACAATGAGCAGTTCTTC. It encodes CSVGRGPLYNEQFF. The chain carries TRBV29-1 and TRBJ2-1; either TRBD1 or TRBD2 may fit D (5 bases each). Trimming left V 4 bases short and J 3 bases short, with 13 bases between. The CDR3 runs to 14 residues. Germline assignment: CDR1 SQVTM and CDR2 ANQGSEA.

J is TRBJ2-1 and V is TRBV7-9; D tentatively fits TRBD1 or TRBD2 (6 bases each). The germline gives CDR1 SEHNR, CDR2 FQNEAQ (reference sequence). The CDR3 contains 13 residues. Trimming stripped 3 bases from V and 7 bases from J, with 10 bases between. CDR3 nucleotides: TGTGCCAGCAGCTTTCAAGGGGGGAATGAGCAGTTCTTC. Translating gives CASSFQGGNEQFF.

The J gene is TRBJ2-7, the V gene TRBV7-2; TRBD2 matches 11 bases. Germline V lookup: CDR1 SGHTA, CDR2 FQGNSA. V was clipped by 5 bases and J by 0 bases; unmatched bases: 6. CDR3 length: 16 amino acids. The CDR3 spells CASSPYSGRASYEQYF. The CDR3 DNA reads as TGTGCCAGCAGCCCCTATAGCGGGAGGGCCTCCTACGAGCAGTACTTC.

Only one count was recorded for this clone. The DNA for the CDR3 is TGTGCCAGTAGCCCCGACAGGCTGCGGGAGCAGTACTTC. Protein product: CASSPDRLREQYF. This chain links TRBV19 with TRBJ2-7; tentative D call: TRBD1 (6 bases). Germline CDR1 is LNHDA and CDR2 is SQIVND (reference sequence). CDR3 size: 13 residues. V gave up 6 bases and J gave up 7 bases, with 16 bases separating them. The full variable domain, rest sourced from reference TRBV19 and TRBJ2-7, is DGGITQSPKYLFRKEGQNVTLSCEQNLNHDAMYWYRQDPGQGLRLIYYSQIVNDFQKGDIAEGYSVSREKKESFPLTVTSAQKNPTAFYLCASSPDRLREQYFGPGTRLTVT.

V usage is TRBV30 and J usage is TRBJ1-4, with D perhaps TRBD1 (5 bases). Germline V gene data show CDR1 as GTSNPN and CDR2 as SVGIG (reference sequence). This CDR3 has 13 residues. Between the trimmed V and J ends, which lost 1 base and 8 bases, there was a span of 11 bases. The CDR3 DNA is TGTGCCTGGAGTGGTCAGGGTTGGGAAAAACTGTTTTTT. This codes for CAWSGQGWEKLFF.

The chain joins TRBV9 to TRBJ2-2; D possibly corresponds to TRBD2 (6 bases). CDR1 SGDLS and CDR2 YYNGEE come from the germline V gene. This CDR3 spans 16 amino acids. The ends were cut back, 0 bases at V and 1 base at J, with 10 bases in the middle. CDR3 sequence (DNA): TGTGCCAGCAGCGTAGGAACCGGGAGGAACACCGGGGAGCTGTTTTTT. The encoded protein is CASSVGTGRNTGELFF.

V usage is TRBV7-2 and J usage is TRBJ1-2, with D unclear. Germline lookup yields CDR1 SGHTA and CDR2 FQGNSA. The CDR3 contains 16 residues. Trimming cost V 2 bases and J 0 bases, with 13 bases left between them. The CDR3 DNA is TGTGCCAGCAGCTTACCTCGATTGATCTCTAACTATGGCTACACCTTC. It codes for CASSLPRLISNYGYTF.

The chain joins TRBV6-5 to TRBJ2-1, with D unresolved. Trimming shortened V by 8 bases and J by 6 bases, and 20 bases separated the two germline ends. This CDR3 comprises 15 residues. Looked up from germline, CDR1 is MNHEY and CDR2 is SVGAGI. The CDR3 spells CASHRKSRAGNEQFF. As DNA, the CDR3 is TGTGCCAGCCATAGAAAATCACGGGCAGGCAATGAGCAGTTCTTC.

In its sample, this clone was seen a few times. The rearrangement joins TRBV7-6 to TRBJ2-2; 12 nucleotides match TRBD2. V trimming: 5 bases; J trimming: 3 bases; junction bases outside the gene matches: 10. CDR1 and CDR2 from the germline V gene are SGHVS and FNYEAQ. The CDR3 is 18 amino acids. CDR3 sequence reads: CASSLRTSGKIDTGELFF. In nucleotides, the CDR3 is TGTGCCAGCAGCCTACGGACTAGCGGGAAAATCGACACCGGGGAGCTGTTTTTT.

The V gene is TRBV7-3, the J gene TRBJ2-7; no reliable D call. Germline loops: CDR1 SGHTA, CDR2 FQGTGA. The V end lost 6 bases, the J end lost 2 bases, and 17 bases lay between the germline ends. There are 15 residues in the CDR3. The CDR3 protein is CASRPGPQFTYEQYF. In nucleotides, the CDR3 is TGTGCCAGCAGACCAGGACCCCAATTCACCTACGAGCAGTACTTC. Based on the CDR3 plus reference TRBV7-3 and TRBJ2-7, the full variable domain is GAGVSQTPSNKVTEKGKYVELRCDPISGHTALYWYRQSLGQGPEFLIYFQGTGAADDSGLPNDRFFAVRPEGSVSTLKIQRTERGDSAVYLCASRPGPQFTYEQYFGPGTRLTVT.

V and J are TRBV24-1 and TRBJ2-1; no firm D call. The CDR3 contains 13 residues. Germline V CDR1 and CDR2: KGHDR, SFDVKD. The V and J ends lost 2 bases and 9 bases respectively, with 10 bases between them. CDR3 amino acids: CATSDSGVGEQFF. The CDR3 DNA sequence: TGTGCCACCAGTGATTCAGGTGTGGGTGAGCAGTTCTTC.

This sequence joins TRBV7-3 and TRBJ2-2; no firm D call. The CDR3 contains 13 residues. V was shortened by 0 bases and J by 5 bases, with 4 bases between the two germline ends. Germline CDR1 SGHTA, CDR2 FQGTGA. The CDR3 DNA reads TGTGCCAGCAGCTTAACCATAACCGGGGAGCTGTTTTTT. This gives the protein CASSLTITGELFF.

The chain links TRBV3-1 (or the pseudogene TRBV3-2) to TRBJ1-2, with D possibly TRBD1 on 5 matching bases. This CDR3 comprises 15 residues. Looked up from germline, CDR1 is LGHDT and CDR2 is YNNKEL (reference sequence). V dropped 3 bases and J dropped 4 bases, with 15 bases sitting between them. CDR3 in amino acids: CASSQTAGAVYGYTF. CDR3 nucleotide sequence: TGTGCCAGCAGCCAGACAGCGGGTGCTGTCTATGGCTACACCTTC.

With regard to this clone: The identical CDR3 is also encoded by other nucleotide sequences in the sample. The V call is TRBV18, the J call TRBJ1-1; D remains ambiguous. V gave up 3 bases and J gave up 1 base, with 6 bases separating them. Germline V gene sequence: CDR1 KGHSH, CDR2 LQKENI. CDR3 length: 13 residues. CDR3 protein: CASSPSENTEAFF. The CDR3 region has the DNA TGTGCCAGCTCACCTAGCGAGAACACTGAAGCTTTCTTT.

The V call is TRBV4-3, the J call TRBJ1-6; 7 positions match TRBD1. Germline lookup yields CDR1 LGHNA and CDR2 YSLEER. Trimming took 4 bases from V and 11 from J; bases not matched to a gene: 5. The CDR3 sequence is 13 residues long. This CDR3 reads CASSRDREAPLHF. Written as DNA, the CDR3 is TGCGCCAGCAGCCGCGACAGGGAGGCACCCCTCCACTTT.

V gene TRBV7-9 combines with J gene TRBJ2-5; TRBD1 is a possible D gene (6 bases). The CDR3 runs 14 residues. V shed 0 bases and J shed 4 bases, with 9 bases lying between them. CDR1 is SEHNR and CDR2 is FQNEAQ in the germline V gene (reference sequence). CDR3 DNA: TGTGCCAGCAGCTTAGCGACACAGGGAGAGACCCAGTACTTC. Residues: CASSLATQGETQYF.

CDR3 sequence reads: CASSKPPPDTQYF. CDR3 in DNA: TGTGCCAGCAGCAAACCCCCACCAGATACGCAGTATTTT. The V call is TRBV7-3, the J call TRBJ2-3; D is undetermined. Trimming removed 5 bases from V and 4 bases from J, with 10 bases in between. This CDR3 is 13 amino acids long. In germline, CDR1 is SGHTA, CDR2 FQGTGA.

The chain links TRBV6-6 to TRBJ2-7; D is unclear. The CDR3 covers 15 residues. V was shortened by 0 bases and J by 7 bases, with 16 bases between the two germline ends. CDR1 is MNHNY and CDR2 is SVGAGI in the germline V gene (reference sequence). CDR3: CASSYSAYYPEEQYF. The CDR3 DNA sequence: TGTGCCAGCAGTTACTCCGCTTACTATCCGGAAGAGCAGTACTTC.